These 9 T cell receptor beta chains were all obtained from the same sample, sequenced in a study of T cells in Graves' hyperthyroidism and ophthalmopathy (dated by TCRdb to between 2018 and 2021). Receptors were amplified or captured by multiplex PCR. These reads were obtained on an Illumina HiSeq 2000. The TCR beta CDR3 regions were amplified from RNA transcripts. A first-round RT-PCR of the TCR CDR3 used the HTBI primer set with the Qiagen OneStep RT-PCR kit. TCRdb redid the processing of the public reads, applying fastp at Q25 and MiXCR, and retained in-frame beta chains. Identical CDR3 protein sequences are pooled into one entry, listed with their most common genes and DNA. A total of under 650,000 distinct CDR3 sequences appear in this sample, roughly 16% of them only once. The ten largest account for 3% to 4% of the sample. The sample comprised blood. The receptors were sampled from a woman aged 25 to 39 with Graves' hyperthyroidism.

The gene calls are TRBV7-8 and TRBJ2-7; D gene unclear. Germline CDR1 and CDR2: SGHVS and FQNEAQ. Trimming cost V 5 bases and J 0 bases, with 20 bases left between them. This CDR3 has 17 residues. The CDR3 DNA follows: TGTGCCAGCAGCCCCCCCTCAAGTTTACGGGCCTCCTACGAGCAGTACTTC. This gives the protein CASSPPSSLRASYEQYF.

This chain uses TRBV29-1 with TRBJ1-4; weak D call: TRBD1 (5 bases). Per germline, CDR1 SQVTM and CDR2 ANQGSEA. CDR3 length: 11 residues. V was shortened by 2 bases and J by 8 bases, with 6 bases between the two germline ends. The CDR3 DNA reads TGCAGCGTTGAAACAGGAGAAAAACTGTTTTTT. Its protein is CSVETGEKLFF.

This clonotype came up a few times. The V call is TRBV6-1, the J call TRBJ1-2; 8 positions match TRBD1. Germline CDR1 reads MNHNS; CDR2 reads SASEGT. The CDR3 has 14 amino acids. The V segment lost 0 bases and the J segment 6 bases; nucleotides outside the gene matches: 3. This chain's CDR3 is CASSEATGVHGYTF. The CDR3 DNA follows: TGTGCCAGCAGTGAAGCGACAGGGGTTCATGGCTACACCTTC.

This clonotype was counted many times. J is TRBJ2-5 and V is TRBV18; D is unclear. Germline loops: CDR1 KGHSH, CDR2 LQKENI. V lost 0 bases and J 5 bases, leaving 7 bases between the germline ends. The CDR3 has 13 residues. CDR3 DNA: TGTGCCAGCTCACCACCCCCCCCCGAGACCCAGTACTTC. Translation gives CASSPPPPETQYF.

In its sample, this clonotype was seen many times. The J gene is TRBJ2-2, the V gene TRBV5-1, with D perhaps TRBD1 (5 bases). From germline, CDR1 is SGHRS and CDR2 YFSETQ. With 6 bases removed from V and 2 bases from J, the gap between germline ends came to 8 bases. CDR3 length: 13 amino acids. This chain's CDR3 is CASTQGNTGELFF. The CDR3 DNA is TGCGCCAGCACCCAGGGTAACACCGGGGAGCTGTTTTTT.

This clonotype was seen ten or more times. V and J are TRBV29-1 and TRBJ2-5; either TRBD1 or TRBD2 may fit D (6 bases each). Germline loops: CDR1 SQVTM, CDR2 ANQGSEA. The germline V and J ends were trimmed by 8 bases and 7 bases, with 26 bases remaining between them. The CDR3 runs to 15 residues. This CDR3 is CSLPGTGANLGTQYF. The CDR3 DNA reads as TGCAGCCTCCCGGGGACGGGGGCAAATCTCGGGACCCAGTACTTC.

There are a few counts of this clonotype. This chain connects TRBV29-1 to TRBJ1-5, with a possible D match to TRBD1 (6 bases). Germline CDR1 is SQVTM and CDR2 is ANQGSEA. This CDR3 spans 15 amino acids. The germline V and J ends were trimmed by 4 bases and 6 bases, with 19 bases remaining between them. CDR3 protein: CSVVVSGGPGQPQHF. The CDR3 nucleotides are TGCAGCGTTGTTGTGAGTGGGGGCCCGGGTCAGCCCCAGCATTTT.

The CDR3 protein is CASSSPGPPYEQYF. In DNA, the CDR3 is TGTGCCAGCAGCTCCCCGGGACCACCCTACGAGCAGTACTTC. The chain employs TRBV9 and TRBJ2-7; D may correspond to TRBD1 or TRBD2 (5 bases each). Germline-derived CDR1 and CDR2 are SGDLS and YYNGEE. Trimming removed 4 bases at V and 2 bases at J, with 13 bases between. There are 14 residues in the CDR3.

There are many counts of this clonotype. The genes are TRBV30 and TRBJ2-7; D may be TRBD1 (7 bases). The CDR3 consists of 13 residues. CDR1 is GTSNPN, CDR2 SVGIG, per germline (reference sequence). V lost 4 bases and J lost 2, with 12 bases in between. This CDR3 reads CAWKQGRTYEQYF. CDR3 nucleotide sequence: TGTGCCTGGAAACAGGGGAGGACCTACGAGCAGTACTTC.